Listed here are 23 T cell receptor beta chains from one sample, sequenced in a study of T cell repertoires in cytomegalovirus infection. One entry per CDR3 protein, called by TCRdb with MiXCR from the reads. The repertoire holds 680,000 or so distinct CDR3 sequences, with about a third as singletons. The sample taken for sequencing was PBMCs. The origin of the receptors is a human donor in good health (CMV status not recorded). Some clones in this sample may be carry-over from other donors' samples.

CDR3 sequence (DNA): TGTGCCAGCAGTTATCACGCCTCTGGGGCCAACGTCCTGACTTTC. This encodes CASSYHASGANVLTF. V usage is TRBV6-5 and J usage is TRBJ2-6; D is unclear. Between the trimmed V and J ends, which lost 3 bases and 0 bases, there was a span of 6 bases. Per germline, CDR1 MNHEY and CDR2 SVGAGI. The CDR3 extends over 15 amino acids.

The chain's CDR3 is CASSIGPGGTQYF. CDR3 nucleotides: TGTGCCAGTAGTATAGGTCCGGGTGGTACGCAGTATTTT. The V gene is TRBV19, the J gene TRBJ2-3, with D uncertain. The germline gives CDR1 LNHDA, CDR2 SQIVND (reference sequence). The CDR3 is 13 amino acids. V lost 1 base and J lost 8, with 10 bases in between.

This clonotype was observed a handful of times. This chain joins TRBV28 and TRBJ1-5; D is unresolved. Per germline, CDR1 MDHEN and CDR2 SYDVKM. This CDR3 has 14 amino acids. V was cut by 9 bases and J by 3 bases, with 15 bases left in between. CDR3 coding DNA: TGTGCCAGTTATCGGGATGGTCTCAATCAGCCCCAGCATTTT. It specifies CASYRDGLNQPQHF.

The genes are TRBV11-3 and TRBJ2-3; 7 bases are a match to TRBD2. Looked up from germline, CDR1 is SGHNT and CDR2 is YENEEA. The CDR3 totals 17 residues. With 1 base clipped from V and 6 bases from J, the junction kept 13 bases outside the gene matches. The CDR3 reads CASSLGSWAGDSDTQYF. The CDR3 DNA is TGTGCCAGCAGCTTAGGAAGTTGGGCGGGAGACTCCGATACGCAGTATTTT.

This chain connects TRBV7-9 to TRBJ2-5; D uncertain. This CDR3 has 14 residues. Germline CDR1 is SEHNR and CDR2 is FQNEAQ (reference sequence). Trimming shortened V by 5 bases and J by 5 bases, and 15 bases separated the two germline ends. The CDR3 loop reads CASSRAQGLETQYF. Here the CDR3 DNA reads TGTGCCAGCAGCCGGGCCCAAGGCCTGGAGACCCAGTACTTC.

Only a few counts were recorded for this clonotype. The V call is TRBV10-3, the J call TRBJ1-1; a possible D gene is TRBD1 (6 bases). The V gene's germline CDR1 is ENHRY and CDR2 SYGVKD. CDR3 length: 14 residues. V gave up 8 bases and J gave up 1 base, with 14 bases separating them. DNA for the CDR3: TGTGCCATCGCCGGACAGTTCTCGAACACTGAAGCTTTCTTT. Encoded protein: CAIAGQFSNTEAFF.

V is TRBV5-1 and J is TRBJ2-5, with 7 nucleotides matching TRBD1. Germline V gives CDR1 SGHRS, CDR2 YFSETQ. V lost 2 bases, J lost 1 base, and 8 bases stayed unmatched. The CDR3 totals 16 residues. DNA for the CDR3: TGCGCCAGCAGCTTTGTTCCGACAGGGACCCAAGAGACCCAGTACTTC. This codes for CASSFVPTGTQETQYF.

A note on this clonotype: A much larger clone differs from this one at a single base, so this may be a read error. The chain combines TRBV25-1 with TRBJ1-2; 8 nucleotides line up with TRBD1. CDR3 length: 16 amino acids. Germline CDR1 and CDR2: MGHDK and SYGVNS. Trimming at V came to 1 base and at J to 3 bases, leaving 7 bases not matched to a gene. The CDR3 nucleotides read TGTGCCAGCAGTGAATCCGGGGGACAGGTATACTATGGCTACACCTTC. This gives the protein CASSESGGQVYYGYTF.

This clonotype was picked up many times. V is TRBV5-1 and J is TRBJ1-1, with D tentatively TRBD1 (5 bases). There are 15 residues in the CDR3. Germline CDR1 is SGHRS and CDR2 is YFSETQ. V was shortened by 4 bases and J by 1 base, with 14 bases between the two germline ends. The CDR3 loop is CASSRMRRENTEAFF. The DNA of the CDR3 is TGCGCCAGCAGCCGTATGCGCAGGGAGAACACTGAAGCTTTCTTT.

The V call is TRBV5-4, the J call TRBJ1-1, with no clear D. V shed 4 bases and J shed 1 base, with 26 bases lying between them. Germline values: CDR1 SGHNT, CDR2 YYREEE (reference sequence). The CDR3 extends over 19 amino acids. The CDR3 DNA reads as TGTGCCAGCAGCCCTAGGGTCCGACCCAGCAATCAACGGAACACTGAAGCTTTCTTT. This translates into CASSPRVRPSNQRNTEAFF.

This clonotype was seen repeatedly, ten times or more. This rearrangement joins TRBV28 to TRBJ1-1; 12 nucleotides match TRBD1. CDR3 length: 19 residues. The V gene end was trimmed by 5 bases and the J gene end by 3 bases; junction bases not matched to a gene: 16. Germline V lookup: CDR1 MDHEN, CDR2 SYDVKM. The CDR3 here is CASSPGTGGVVDDYTEAFF. In nucleotides, the CDR3 is TGTGCCAGCAGTCCCGGGACAGGGGGCGTCGTCGACGATTACACTGAAGCTTTCTTT.

This clonotype was recorded a few times. V is TRBV4-2 and J is TRBJ2-1, with TRBD2 matching 8 bases. J gave up 6 bases and V 4 bases, and 11 bases lay outside the gene matches. The CDR3 totals 16 residues. The V gene's germline CDR1 is LGHNA and CDR2 YNFKEQ. The CDR3 reads CASSPRTSGVPNEQFF. The CDR3 bases are TGTGCCAGCAGCCCGAGAACTAGCGGAGTCCCCAATGAGCAGTTCTTC.

This clonotype showed up just a few times. The genes are TRBV7-2 and TRBJ2-7, with D perhaps being TRBD1 or TRBD2 (5 bases each). The CDR3 is made up of 14 amino acids. CDR1 is SGHTA and CDR2 is FQGNSA in the germline V gene. V was pared by 4 bases and J by 3 bases, with 13 bases between. As DNA, the CDR3 is TGTGCCAGCAGCTCTACTAGGGGTATCTACGAGCAGTACTTC. This translates into CASSSTRGIYEQYF.

V is TRBV20-1 and J is TRBJ1-6, with TRBD1 matching 9 bases. This CDR3 has 15 residues. Germline CDR1 is DFQATT and CDR2 is SNEGSKA (reference sequence). Germline trimming cut 6 bases from V and 3 bases from J; bases unmatched to any gene: 6. CDR3 nucleotide sequence: TGCAGTGCCCAGAGACAGGGGGGCTATAATTCACCCCTCCACTTT. It yields the protein CSAQRQGGYNSPLHF.

A word on this clonotype: An end of the junction differs from the germline gene, which may be a read error. The genes are TRBV11-2 and TRBJ2-6, with a possible D match to TRBD1 (5 bases). The germline CDR1 and CDR2 sequences are SGHAT and FQNNGV. CDR3 length equals 18 residues. CDR3 in amino acids: CASSLEGPIPSGATVLTF. CDR3 nucleotides: TGTGCCAGCAGCTTAGAAGGGCCCATCCCCTCTGGGGCCACCGTCCTGACTTTC.

The chain carries TRBV19 and TRBJ1-5; D is undetermined. Per the germline V gene, CDR1 is LNHDA and CDR2 is SQIVND (reference sequence). There are 17 residues in the CDR3. Trimming stripped 6 bases from V and 0 bases from J, with 18 bases between. The chain's CDR3 is CASSPSAALYSNQPQHF. CDR3 DNA sequence: TGTGCCAGTAGCCCGTCGGCAGCTTTGTATAGCAATCAGCCCCAGCATTTT.

As regards this clonotype: A much larger clonotype is one base distant, so this may be a read error. This chain links TRBV7-2 with TRBJ2-1; 7 bases match TRBD2. CDR1 and CDR2 (germline): SGHTA, FQGNSA. This CDR3 spans 15 amino acids. The CDR3 bases are TGTGCCAGCAGCTTAGTCGGCGGGGGTCGCAATGAGAAGTTCTTC. It codes for CASSLVGGGRNEKFF.

V is TRBV19 and J is TRBJ1-1, with D possibly TRBD1 on 6 matching bases. This CDR3 region has 16 residues. Germline CDR1 is LNHDA and CDR2 is SQIVND (reference sequence). V was cut by 3 bases and J by 3 bases, with 17 bases left in between. The CDR3 nucleotides are TGTGCCAGTAGTATTCAGGGGCAGGGGCGTCACACTGAAGCTTTCTTT. Protein: CASSIQGQGRHTEAFF.

The chain uses TRBV7-9 and TRBJ2-5; 10 bases line up with TRBD1. Germline V lookup: CDR1 SEHNR, CDR2 FQNEAQ (reference sequence). V lost 4 bases and J lost 1; bases outside the gene matches: 6. This CDR3 has 16 residues. As DNA, the CDR3 is TGTGCCAGCAGCTCCTTCCGACAGGGGGCCCAAGAGACCCAGTACTTC. It encodes CASSSFRQGAQETQYF.

This clonotype was detected only a few times. CDR3 residues: CASSLMGVWSNQPQHF. Written as DNA, the CDR3 is TGTGCCAGCAGTTTAATGGGGGTCTGGAGCAATCAGCCCCAGCATTTT. The chain employs TRBV28 and TRBJ1-5, with D possibly matching TRBD1 (5 bases). This CDR3 has 16 residues. Germline V gene lookup returns CDR1 MDHEN and CDR2 SYDVKM. V lost 2 bases and J lost 1, with 12 bases in between.

In nucleotides, the CDR3 is TGCGCCAGCAGCTCAGGACAGGGAACGAACACCGGGGAGCTGTTTTTT. It encodes CASSSGQGTNTGELFF. The chain links TRBV5-1 to TRBJ2-2; 8 nucleotides align to TRBD1. This CDR3 contains 16 residues. V lost 3 bases, J lost 0 bases, and 4 bases stayed unmatched. The germline V gene has CDR1 SGHRS and CDR2 YFSETQ.

The chain uses TRBV9 and TRBJ2-5; perhaps TRBD2 as D (5 bases). Germline V gene lookup returns CDR1 SGDLS and CDR2 YYNGEE. CDR3 length: 15 residues. Trimming took 0 bases from V and 4 from J, leaving 13 bases between them. The CDR3 region is CASSVVAGSRETQYF. The CDR3 DNA sequence: TGTGCCAGCAGCGTAGTCGCGGGTAGCCGAGAGACCCAGTACTTC.

This clonotype was seen at least ten times. J is TRBJ1-2 and V is TRBV7-6; 9 bases are shared with TRBD1. The V segment lost 5 bases and the J segment 0 bases; nucleotides outside the gene matches: 13. The CDR3 totals 18 residues. Germline V lookup: CDR1 SGHVS, CDR2 FNYEAQ. CDR3 residues: CASSSVPGQGLTNYGYTF. The CDR3 nucleotides are TGTGCCAGCAGCAGCGTCCCGGGACAGGGCCTTACTAACTATGGCTACACCTTC.